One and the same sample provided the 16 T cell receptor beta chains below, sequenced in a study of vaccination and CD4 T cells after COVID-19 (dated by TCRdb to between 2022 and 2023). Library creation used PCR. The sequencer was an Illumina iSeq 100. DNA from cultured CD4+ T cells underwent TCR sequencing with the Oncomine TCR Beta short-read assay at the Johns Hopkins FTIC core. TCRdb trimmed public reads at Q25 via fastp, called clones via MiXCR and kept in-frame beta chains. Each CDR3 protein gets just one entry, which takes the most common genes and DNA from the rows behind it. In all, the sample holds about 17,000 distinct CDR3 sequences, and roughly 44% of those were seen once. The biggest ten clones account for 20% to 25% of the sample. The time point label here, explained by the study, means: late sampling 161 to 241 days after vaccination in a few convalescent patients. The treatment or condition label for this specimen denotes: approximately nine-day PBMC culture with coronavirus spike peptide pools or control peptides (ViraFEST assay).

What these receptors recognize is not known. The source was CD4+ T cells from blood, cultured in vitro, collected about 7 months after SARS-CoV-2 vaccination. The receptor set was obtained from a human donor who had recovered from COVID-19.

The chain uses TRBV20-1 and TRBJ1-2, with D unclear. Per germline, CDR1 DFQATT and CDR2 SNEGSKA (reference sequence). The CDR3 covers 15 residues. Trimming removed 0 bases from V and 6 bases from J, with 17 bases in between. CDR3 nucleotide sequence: TGCAGTGCTAGAGACCCGCGGACGGGCCCCCATGGCTACACCTTC. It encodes CSARDPRTGPHGYTF.

CDR3 amino acids: CASSLSSYEQYF. Here the CDR3 DNA reads TGTGCCAGCAGCCTTAGCTCCTACGAGCAGTACTTC. The chain links TRBV5-5 to TRBJ2-7; the D is unclear. V lost 4 bases, J lost 0 bases, and 5 bases lay in between. This CDR3 is 12 amino acids long. The germline CDR1 and CDR2 sequences are SGHKS and YYEKEE (reference sequence). The entire variable domain, with the rest obtained from reference TRBV5-5 and TRBJ2-7, is as follows: DAGVTQSPTHLIKTRGQQVTLRCSPISGHKSVSWYQQVLGQGPQFIFQYYEKEERGRGNFPDRFSARQFPNYSSELNVNALLLGDSALYLCASSLSSYEQYFGPGTRLTVT.

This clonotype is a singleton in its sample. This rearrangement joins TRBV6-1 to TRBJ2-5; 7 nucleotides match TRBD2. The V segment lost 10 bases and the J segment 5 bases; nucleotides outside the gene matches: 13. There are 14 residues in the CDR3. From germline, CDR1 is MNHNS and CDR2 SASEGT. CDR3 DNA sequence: TGTGCCACCCAGCGGGGTCCCGGAGGGGAGACCCAGTACTTC. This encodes CATQRGPGGETQYF.

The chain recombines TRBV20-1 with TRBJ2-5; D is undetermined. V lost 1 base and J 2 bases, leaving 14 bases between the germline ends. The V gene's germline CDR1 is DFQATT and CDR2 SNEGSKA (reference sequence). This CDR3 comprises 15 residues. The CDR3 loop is CSARGQGFAQETQYF. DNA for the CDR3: TGCAGTGCTAGAGGTCAAGGGTTCGCACAAGAGACCCAGTACTTC.

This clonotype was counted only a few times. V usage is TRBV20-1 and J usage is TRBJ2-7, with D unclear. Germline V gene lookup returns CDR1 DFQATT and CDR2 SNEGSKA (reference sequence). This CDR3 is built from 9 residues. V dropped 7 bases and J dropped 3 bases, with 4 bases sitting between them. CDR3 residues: CSGIYEQYF. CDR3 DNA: TGCAGTGGGATCTACGAGCAGTACTTC.

CDR3 nucleotide sequence: TGCGCCAGCAGCCAAGGTCGGCAGGCGGGGAAGGTGGGAGCTTTCTTT. Translated: CASSQGRQAGKVGAFF. The chain combines TRBV4-1 with TRBJ1-1, with D unresolved. In germline, CDR1 is MGHRA, CDR2 YSYEKL. This CDR3 region has 16 residues. Between the trimmed V and J ends, which lost 1 base and 10 bases, there was a span of 22 bases.

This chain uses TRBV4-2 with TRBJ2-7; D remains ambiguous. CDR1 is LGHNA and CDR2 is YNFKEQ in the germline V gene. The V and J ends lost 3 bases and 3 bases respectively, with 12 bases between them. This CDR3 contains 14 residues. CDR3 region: CASSQTYWGYEQYF. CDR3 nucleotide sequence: TGTGCCAGCAGCCAGACATACTGGGGCTACGAGCAGTACTTC.

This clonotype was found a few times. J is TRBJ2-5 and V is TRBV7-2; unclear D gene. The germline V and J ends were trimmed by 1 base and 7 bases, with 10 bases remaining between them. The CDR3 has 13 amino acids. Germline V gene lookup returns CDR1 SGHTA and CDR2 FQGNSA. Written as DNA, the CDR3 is TGTGCCAGCAGCTTAGGTCAGACTGGGACCCAGTACTTC. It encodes CASSLGQTGTQYF.

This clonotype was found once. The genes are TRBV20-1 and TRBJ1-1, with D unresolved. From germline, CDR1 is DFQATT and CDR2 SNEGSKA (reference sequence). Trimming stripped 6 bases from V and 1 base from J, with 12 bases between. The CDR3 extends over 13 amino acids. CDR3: CSAARQTNTEAFF. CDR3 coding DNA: TGCAGTGCCGCGCGGCAGACGAACACTGAAGCTTTCTTT.

CDR3 residues: CASSYYRRESNQPQHF. The CDR3 DNA follows: TGTGCCAGCAGTTACTATCGGAGGGAGAGCAATCAGCCCCAGCATTTT. The rearrangement joins TRBV6-5 to TRBJ1-5; D unclear. V shed 1 base and J shed 1 base, with 11 bases lying between them. The CDR3 runs to 16 residues. Per the germline V gene, CDR1 is MNHEY and CDR2 is SVGAGI.

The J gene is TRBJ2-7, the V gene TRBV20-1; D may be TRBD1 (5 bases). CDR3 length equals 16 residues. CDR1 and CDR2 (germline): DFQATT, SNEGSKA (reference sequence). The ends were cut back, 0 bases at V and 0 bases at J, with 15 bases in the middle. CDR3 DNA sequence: TGCAGTGCTAGAGATCAGGTGGGGCGAAACTCCTACGAGCAGTACTTC. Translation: CSARDQVGRNSYEQYF.

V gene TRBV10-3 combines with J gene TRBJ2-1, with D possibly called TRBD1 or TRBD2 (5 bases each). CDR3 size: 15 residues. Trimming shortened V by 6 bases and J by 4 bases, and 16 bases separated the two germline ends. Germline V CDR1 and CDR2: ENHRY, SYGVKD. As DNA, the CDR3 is TGTGCCATCAGCCCCGGGACGGCTAAATACAATGAGCAGTTCTTC. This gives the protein CAISPGTAKYNEQFF.

The CDR3 sequence: CATIRAGASYNEQFF. Here the CDR3 DNA reads TGTGCCACCATTAGAGCGGGAGCGTCCTACAATGAGCAGTTCTTC. The rearrangement uses TRBV15 and TRBJ2-1; 8 positions agree with TRBD2. The CDR3 sequence is 15 residues long. Germline CDR1 LNHNV, CDR2 YYDKDF (reference sequence). J gave up 1 base and V 7 bases, and 6 bases lay outside the gene matches.

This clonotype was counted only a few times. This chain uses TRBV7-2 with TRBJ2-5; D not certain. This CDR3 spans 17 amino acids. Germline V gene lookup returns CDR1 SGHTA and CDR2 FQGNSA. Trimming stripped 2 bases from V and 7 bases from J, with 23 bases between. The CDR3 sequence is CASSLFPRVTPVGTQYF. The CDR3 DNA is TGTGCCAGCAGCTTATTCCCTCGGGTCACGCCCGTGGGGACCCAGTACTTC.

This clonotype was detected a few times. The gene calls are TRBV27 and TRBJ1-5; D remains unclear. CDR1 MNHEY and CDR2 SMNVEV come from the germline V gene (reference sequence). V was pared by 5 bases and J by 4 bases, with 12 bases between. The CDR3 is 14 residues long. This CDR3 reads CASSLGRKNQPQHF. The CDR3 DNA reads TGTGCCAGCAGTCTTGGACGGAAAAATCAGCCCCAGCATTTT.

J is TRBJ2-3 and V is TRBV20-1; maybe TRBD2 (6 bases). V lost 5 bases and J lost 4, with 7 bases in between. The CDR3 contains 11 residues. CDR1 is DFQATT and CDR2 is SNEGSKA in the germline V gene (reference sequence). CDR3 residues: CSARLADTQYF. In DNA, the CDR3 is TGCAGTGCTCGACTAGCAGATACGCAGTATTTT.